The 17 T cell receptor beta chains below were found in one sample sequenced in a study of metastatic and nonmetastatic thyroid tumors. TCRdb re-called clones via MiXCR from the PCR reads. The sample includes tens of thousands of clones, around 20% of them seen just once. No treatment had been given to any patient before thyroid surgery. The sequenced sample consisted of blood. These receptors were obtained from a female donor with papillary thyroid cancer or a benign thyroid nodule (not recorded which). Some clones in this sample may be carry-over from other donors' samples.

In its sample, this clone was seen many times. The chain uses TRBV20-1 and TRBJ2-7; TRBD1 agrees at 12 bases. The V and J ends lost 5 bases and 5 bases, in that order; junction bases with no gene match: 7. The CDR3 extends over 14 amino acids. Germline CDR1 DFQATT, CDR2 SNEGSKA (reference sequence). The CDR3 region is CSAGDRGRGDEQYF. The CDR3 coding sequence is TGCAGTGCTGGGGACAGGGGGCGCGGCGACGAGCAGTACTTC.

This rearrangement joins TRBV7-9 to TRBJ1-6; TRBD1 might be the D (5 bases). V lost 4 bases and J 6 bases, leaving 10 bases between the germline ends. Germline values: CDR1 SEHNR, CDR2 FQNEAQ (reference sequence). The CDR3 runs 14 residues. In nucleotides, the CDR3 is TGTGCCAGCAGCTCGACAGTCCCTAATTCACCCCTCCACTTT. It yields the protein CASSSTVPNSPLHF.

The sample holds many counts of this clone. V is TRBV6-1 and J is TRBJ2-7, with D perhaps TRBD2 (6 bases). This CDR3 spans 13 amino acids. The V gene's germline CDR1 is MNHNS and CDR2 SASEGT. The V end lost 2 bases, the J end lost 5 bases, and 10 bases lay between the germline ends. The CDR3 protein is CASSERGFNEQYF. The DNA for the CDR3 is TGTGCCAGCAGTGAACGGGGGTTCAACGAGCAGTACTTC.

The table lists this clone with many counts. The chain employs TRBV5-4 and TRBJ1-2; 9 bases fit TRBD1. In germline, CDR1 is SGHNT, CDR2 YYREEE (reference sequence). The V gene end was trimmed by 3 bases and the J gene end by 5 bases; junction bases not matched to a gene: 8. The CDR3 has 15 residues. In DNA form, the CDR3 reads TGTGCCAGCAGCTCCCGGGACAGGGACATGTATGGCTACACCTTC. This gives the protein CASSSRDRDMYGYTF.

The chain couples TRBV27 to TRBJ2-6; D gene uncertain. This CDR3 has 15 amino acids. V shed 6 bases and J shed 0 bases, with 9 bases lying between them. Germline-derived CDR1 and CDR2 are MNHEY and SMNVEV (reference sequence). This CDR3 reads CASSPLLSGANVLTF. The CDR3 coding sequence is TGTGCCAGCAGCCCCCTACTCTCTGGGGCCAACGTCCTGACTTTC.

This clone occurred many times. This chain connects TRBV20-1 to TRBJ1-5; the match to TRBD1 covers 8 bases. CDR3 length equals 14 residues. Germline CDR1 reads DFQATT; CDR2 reads SNEGSKA (reference sequence). V was clipped by 6 bases and J by 3 bases; unmatched bases: 7. The CDR3 region has the DNA TGCAGTGCCCCGGACAGGGATTTCAATCAGCCCCAGCATTTT. Translation gives CSAPDRDFNQPQHF.

This chain joins TRBV6-1 and TRBJ2-1; 11 nucleotides align to TRBD1. From germline, CDR1 is MNHNS and CDR2 SASEGT. The CDR3 contains 11 residues. With 10 bases clipped from V and 12 bases from J, the junction kept 5 bases outside the gene matches. CDR3 DNA sequence: TGTGCCACCGGACAGGGGGCTTCGCAGTTCTTC. Translated, it gives CATGQGASQFF.

This clone was seen repeatedly, ten times or more. V gene TRBV9 combines with J gene TRBJ1-1, with D maybe TRBD1 (5 bases). The CDR3 is 13 amino acids. Germline CDR1 is SGDLS and CDR2 is YYNGEE. The V end lost 0 bases, the J end lost 8 bases, and 11 bases lay between the germline ends. CDR3 bases: TGTGCCAGCAGCGTAGGACCCGGGGGGGAAGCTTTCTTT. Its translation is CASSVGPGGEAFF.

This clone occurred many times. This chain connects TRBV28 to TRBJ1-1, with D unclear. The CDR3 totals 16 residues. The germline V gene has CDR1 MDHEN and CDR2 SYDVKM. V gave up 2 bases and J gave up 0 bases, with 13 bases separating them. CDR3: CASSLPGLRMNTEAFF. The CDR3 DNA reads as TGTGCCAGCAGTTTACCCGGGTTAAGGATGAACACTGAAGCTTTCTTT.

The chain is built from TRBV6-2 or TRBV6-3 and TRBJ1-2, with a weak D call TRBD1 (6 bases). V lost 1 base to trimming and J lost 7 bases, with 10 bases between them. The CDR3 loop spans 13 amino acids. Per the germline V gene, CDR1 is MNHEY and CDR2 is SVGEGT. CDR3 DNA sequence: TGTGCCAGCAGTTACTTCAACAGGGCTGGCTACACCTTC. Encoded protein: CASSYFNRAGYTF.

This clone occurred many times. The chain employs TRBV6-1 and TRBJ1-1; no clear D gene. CDR3 size: 14 residues. V gave up 1 base and J gave up 5 bases, with 11 bases separating them. The germline CDR1 and CDR2 sequences are MNHNS and SASEGT. The CDR3 sequence: CASSEGSDRTEAFF. CDR3 nucleotides: TGTGCCAGCAGTGAAGGGTCAGACCGGACTGAAGCTTTCTTT.

This clone has just a few counts. One end of the junction is discordant with germline, which a read error may explain. DNA of the CDR3: TGTGCCACCAGCGGAGAGGGATACACTGAAGCTTTCTTT. It specifies CATSGEGYTEAFF. The chain uses TRBV15 and TRBJ1-1; D unclear. The germline V gene has CDR1 LNHNV and CDR2 YYDKDF (reference sequence). The length of the CDR3 is 13 residues.

The sample holds many counts of this clone. This chain uses TRBV3-1 with TRBJ1-1, with 7 bases lining up with TRBD1. Per germline, CDR1 LGHDT and CDR2 YNNKEL (reference sequence). This CDR3 region has 12 residues. V shed 1 base and J 7 bases; nucleotides not matched to a gene: 0. CDR3 in amino acids: CASSQGTGEAFF. Written as DNA, the CDR3 is TGTGCCAGCAGCCAAGGGACAGGTGAAGCTTTCTTT.

The chain carries TRBV11-3 and TRBJ1-6; D might be TRBD1 (5 bases). This CDR3 comprises 13 residues. V was trimmed by 4 bases and J by 7 bases, leaving 8 bases between them. Germline V gene sequence: CDR1 SGHNT, CDR2 YENEEA. DNA of the CDR3: TGTGCCAGCAGCTCCGGGACCAATTCACCCCTCCACTTT. Its protein is CASSSGTNSPLHF. Using reference TRBV11-3 and TRBJ1-6 for the parts outside the CDR3, the full variable domain is EAGVVQSPRYKIIEKKQPVAFWCNPISGHNTLYWYLQNLGQGPELLIRYENEEAVDDSQLPKDRFSAERLKGVDSTLKIQPAELGDSAVYLCASSSGTNSPLHFGNGTRLTVT.

The chain links TRBV30 to TRBJ2-7; 13 bases are a match to TRBD2. Germline V gene sequence: CDR1 GTSNPN, CDR2 SVGIG (reference sequence). Trimming cost V 4 bases and J 3 bases; bases outside gene matches: 6. This CDR3 is 15 amino acids long. CDR3 protein: CAWKTSGGPHYEQYF. The CDR3, as DNA: TGTGCCTGGAAGACTAGCGGGGGGCCCCACTACGAGCAGTACTTC. Full variable domain (missing parts from reference TRBV30 and TRBJ2-7): SQTIHQWPATLVQPVGSPLSLECTVEGTSNPNLYWYRQAAGRGLQLLFYSVGIGQISSEVPQNLSASRPQDRQFILSSKKLLLSDSGFYLCAWKTSGGPHYEQYFGPGTRLTVT.

The chain links TRBV28 to TRBJ2-2, with 8 bases that match TRBD2. This CDR3 has 15 residues. Unmatched junction bases numbered 7, after V lost 7 bases and J lost 3 bases. The V gene's germline CDR1 is MDHEN and CDR2 SYDVKM. CDR3 nucleotide sequence: TGTGCCAGCATCCCGGGAGGGACTCACACCGGGGAGCTGTTTTTT. Translating gives CASIPGGTHTGELFF.

A note on this clone: The conserved phenylalanine or tryptophan is not found at the CDR3 terminus, so this likely reflects a read error. Because the CDR3's place on the DNA is in doubt, the DNA is left out and the CDR3 is given as listed by TCRdb. This rearrangement joins TRBV15 to TRBJ1-4; the table names TRBD1, a call not compared with the DNA. From germline, CDR1 is LNHNV and CDR2 YYDKDF (reference sequence). The CDR3 is 12 residues long, counting both termini. CDR3 loop: CASSGTQEKLLY.